The source of this T cell receptor (beta chain) is a study of blood T cell repertoires in COVID-19. Study as a whole: PBMCs, B-cell-depleted T cells, or T cells were the source of the cDNA or gDNA that made up the material.

In the authors' methods: Estimates of nucleated cell counts were drawn from the amplification of reference gene primers. Data came from immunoSEQ multiplex PCR; TCRdb stores just in-frame clones and leaves some out. The DNA gave D and trimming, while V, J and clone size come from that table. This sample has fewer than 130,000 clones, with around 84% found just once. With V trimmed by 5 bases and J by 6 bases, 8 bases remained unmatched. The CDR3 runs 15 residues. From germline, CDR1 is SGHTA and CDR2 FQGTGA. The clonotype comes from a human donor in a cohort sampled during active COVID-19. Specimen: peripheral blood. V usage is TRBV7-3 and J usage is TRBJ1-2, with 11 bases aligning to TRBD1. The CDR3 loop is CASSARDRGFDGYTF. Here the CDR3 DNA reads TGTGCCAGCAGCGCCCGGGACAGGGGGTTCGATGGCTACACCTTC.